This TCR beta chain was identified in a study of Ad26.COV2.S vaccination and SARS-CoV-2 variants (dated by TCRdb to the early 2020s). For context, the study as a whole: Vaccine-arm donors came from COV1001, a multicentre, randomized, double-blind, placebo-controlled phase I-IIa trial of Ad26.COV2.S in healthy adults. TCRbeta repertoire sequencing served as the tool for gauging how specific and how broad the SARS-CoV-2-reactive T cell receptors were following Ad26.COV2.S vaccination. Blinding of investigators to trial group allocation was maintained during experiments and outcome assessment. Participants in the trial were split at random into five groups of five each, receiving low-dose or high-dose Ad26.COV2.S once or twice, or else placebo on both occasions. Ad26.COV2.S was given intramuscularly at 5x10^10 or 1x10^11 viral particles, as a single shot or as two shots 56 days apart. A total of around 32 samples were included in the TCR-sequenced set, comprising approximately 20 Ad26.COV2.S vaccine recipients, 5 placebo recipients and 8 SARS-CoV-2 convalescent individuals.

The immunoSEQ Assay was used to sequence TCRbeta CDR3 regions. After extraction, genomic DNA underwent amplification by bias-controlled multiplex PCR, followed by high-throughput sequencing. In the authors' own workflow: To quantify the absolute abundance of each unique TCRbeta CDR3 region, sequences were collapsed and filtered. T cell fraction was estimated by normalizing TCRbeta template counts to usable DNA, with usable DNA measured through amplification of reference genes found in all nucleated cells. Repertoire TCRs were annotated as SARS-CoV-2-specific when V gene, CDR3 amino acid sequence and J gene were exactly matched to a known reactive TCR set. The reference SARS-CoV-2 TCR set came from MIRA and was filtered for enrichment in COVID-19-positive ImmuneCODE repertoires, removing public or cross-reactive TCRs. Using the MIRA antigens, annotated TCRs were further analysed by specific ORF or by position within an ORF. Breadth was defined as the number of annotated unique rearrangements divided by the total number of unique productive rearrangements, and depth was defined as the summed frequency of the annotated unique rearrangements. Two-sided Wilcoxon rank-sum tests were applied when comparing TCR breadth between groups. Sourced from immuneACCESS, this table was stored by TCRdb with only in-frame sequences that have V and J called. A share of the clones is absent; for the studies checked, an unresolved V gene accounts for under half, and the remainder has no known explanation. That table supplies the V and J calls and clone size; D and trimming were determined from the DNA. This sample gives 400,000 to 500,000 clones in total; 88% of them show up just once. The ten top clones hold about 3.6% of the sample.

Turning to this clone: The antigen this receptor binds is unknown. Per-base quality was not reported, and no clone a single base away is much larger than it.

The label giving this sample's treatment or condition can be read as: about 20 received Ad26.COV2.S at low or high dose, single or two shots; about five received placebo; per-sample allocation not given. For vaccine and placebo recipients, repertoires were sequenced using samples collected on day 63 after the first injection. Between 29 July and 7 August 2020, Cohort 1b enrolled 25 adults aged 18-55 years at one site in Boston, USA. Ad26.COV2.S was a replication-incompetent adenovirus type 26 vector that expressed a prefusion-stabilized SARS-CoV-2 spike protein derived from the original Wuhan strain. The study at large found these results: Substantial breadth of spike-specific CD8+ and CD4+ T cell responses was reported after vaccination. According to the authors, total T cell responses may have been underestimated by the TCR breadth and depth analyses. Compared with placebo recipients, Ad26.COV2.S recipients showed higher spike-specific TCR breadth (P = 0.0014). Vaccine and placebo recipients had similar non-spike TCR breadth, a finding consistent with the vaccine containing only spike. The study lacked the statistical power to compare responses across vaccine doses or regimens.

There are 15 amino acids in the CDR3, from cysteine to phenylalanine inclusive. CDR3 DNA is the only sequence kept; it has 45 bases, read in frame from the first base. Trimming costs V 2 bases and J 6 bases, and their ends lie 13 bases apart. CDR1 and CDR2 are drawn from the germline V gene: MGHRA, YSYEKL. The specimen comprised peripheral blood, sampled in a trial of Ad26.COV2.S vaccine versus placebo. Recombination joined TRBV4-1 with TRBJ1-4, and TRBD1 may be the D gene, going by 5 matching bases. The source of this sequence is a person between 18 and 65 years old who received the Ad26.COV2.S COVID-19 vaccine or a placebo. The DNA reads TGCGCCAGCAGCCAACCCTCAGGGAATTATGAAAAACTGTTTTTT. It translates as CASSQPSGNYEKLFF.